Detailed here is one TCR beta chain. This record belongs to a study of OX40 agonist ivuxolimab in advanced cancers. This table comes from immunoSEQ multiplex PCR, and its TCRdb copy is limited to in-frame clones, with some not included. This table holds 65,000 to 95,000 clones, about nine tenths found once. The sample here was CD4+ or CD8+ T cells sorted from blood, taken in a trial of the OX40 agonist ivuxolimab. The sequence was obtained from an adult with an advanced solid tumor such as melanoma, head and neck, liver or kidney cancer.

CDR3 sequence reads: CASSQEPSGANTGELFF. The CDR3 DNA reads TGTGCCAGCAGCCAAGAACCTAGCGGGGCGAACACCGGGGAGCTGTTTTTT. This chain connects TRBV4-2 to TRBJ2-2; 9 bases align to TRBD2. The CDR3 is 17 amino acids. Germline CDR1 is LGHNA and CDR2 is YNFKEQ. V was clipped by 0 bases and J by 0 bases; unmatched bases: 2.